These T cell receptor beta chains were read from a single sample in a study of T-cell reconstitution after alpha-beta-depleted transplantation in children. TCRdb ran MiXCR on the PCR reads and lists one entry per CDR3 protein. Of fewer than 550,000 distinct CDR3 sequences listed, 15% to 20% are singletons. The material sequenced was PBMCs, mostly from graft donor cells, taken 360 days after TCRalphabeta/CD19-depleted stem cell transplant. The receptors derive from a boy younger than two who had a stem cell transplant for Wiskott-Aldrich syndrome, so the T cells may come from the graft donor. CDR3s include the opening cysteine and the closing phenylalanine or tryptophan. D genes are given only for firm matches. Rows give clone size only sometimes, using once, few, many, or a class for an expanded clone.

J | length | size | V | D | CDR3 | DNA
TRBJ2-5 | 14 | few | TRBV29-1 | NA | CSVDQTGKQETQYF | TGCAGCGTTGACCAAACAGGGAAACAAGAGACCCAGTACTTC
TRBJ2-7 | 18 | many | TRBV19 | TRBD1 | CASSILALGQGLPYEQYF | TGTGCCAGTAGTATATTGGCCCTGGGACAGGGACTCCCCTACGAGCAGTACTTC
TRBJ2-7 | 16 | NA | TRBV6-5 | NA | CASSYSLALHGYEQYF | TGTGCCAGCAGTTACTCTCTGGCACTCCATGGGTACGAGCAGTACTTC
TRBJ2-7 | 15 | NA | TRBV6-5 | TRBD1 | CASSYGGQGRYEQYF | TGTGCCAGCAGTTACGGGGGACAGGGAAGGTACGAGCAGTACTTC
TRBJ2-5 | 14 | few | TRBV10-3 | TRBD1 | CAISEPGQQETQYF | TGTGCCATCAGTGAGCCGGGACAGCAAGAGACCCAGTACTTC
TRBJ2-7 | 14 | NA | TRBV15 | NA | CATSRENKAGDTYF | TGTGCCACCAGCAGAGAGAATAAAGCAGGGGATACCTACTTC
TRBJ1-5 | 13 | few | TRBV12-3/TRBV12-4 | NA | CASSQGAGEPQHF | TGTGCCAGCAGCCAGGGAGCGGGAGAGCCCCAGCATTTT
TRBJ2-3 | 12 | many | TRBV11-2 | NA | CASSLTIFPQAF | TGTGCCAGCAGCTTGACTATTTTTCCCCAAGCCTTT
TRBJ2-7 | 15 | few | TRBV7-9 | NA | CASSYSGTVSYEQYF | TGTGCCAGCTCCTATTCCGGGACTGTCTCCTACGAGCAGTACTTC
TRBJ2-5 | 14 | few | TRBV7-2 | NA | CASSRGPSGETQYF | TGTGCCAGCAGTCGAGGGCCGTCAGGGGAGACCCAGTACTTC
TRBJ2-3 | 15 | NA | TRBV10-3 | NA | CAISEGGKGADTQYF | TGTGCCATCAGTGAAGGGGGGAAGGGTGCAGATACGCAGTATTTT
TRBJ1-1 | 12 | NA | TRBV20-1 | NA | CSASSFGFEAFF | TGCAGTGCTAGCTCTTTTGGGTTCGAAGCTTTCTTT
TRBJ1-1 | 17 | few | TRBV5-5 | TRBD1 | CASSLRSQGAGNTEAFF | TGTGCCAGCAGCTTGCGTTCACAGGGGGCAGGGAACACTGAAGCTTTCTTT
TRBJ2-1 | 13 | NA | TRBV29-1 | NA | CSVERNSYNEQFF | TGCAGCGTTGAAAGGAATTCCTACAATGAGCAGTTCTTC
TRBJ2-4 | 14 | few | TRBV12-3/TRBV12-4 | NA | CGSPLSGEWHIQYF | TGTGGCAGCCCCCTCTCGGGGGAGTGGCACATTCAGTACTTC
TRBJ2-1 | 13 | NA | TRBV12-3/TRBV12-4 | NA | CASSFLQYNEQFF | TGTGCCAGCAGTTTTTTACAGTACAATGAGCAGTTCTTC
TRBJ2-5 | 13 | many | TRBV5-1 | TRBD1 | CASGTAFQETQYF | TGCGCCAGCGGGACAGCCTTCCAAGAGACCCAGTACTTC
TRBJ2-1 | 14 | few | TRBV9 | TRBD2 | CASSRAGALDEQFF | TGTGCCAGCAGCCGAGCGGGAGCCCTGGATGAGCAGTTCTTC
TRBJ2-1 | 16 | NA | TRBV24-1 | TRBD1 | CATSDLTGKSYNEQFF | TGTGCCACCAGTGACCTGACAGGGAAATCCTACAATGAGCAGTTCTTC
TRBJ2-1 | 15 | NA | TRBV18 | TRBD2 | CASSPLASGSDEQFF | TGTGCCAGCTCACCACTCGCTAGCGGGAGCGATGAGCAGTTCTTC
TRBJ2-7 | 15 | NA | TRBV4-3 | TRBD2 | CASSQGLGLAGEQYF | TGCGCCAGCAGCCAGGGGCTGGGACTAGCGGGCGAGCAGTACTTC
TRBJ2-3 | 16 | many | TRBV12-3/TRBV12-4 | NA | CASSPQDGAPTDTQYF | TGTGCCAGCAGTCCGCAGGACGGGGCCCCCACAGATACGCAGTATTTT
TRBJ2-7 | 11 | few | TRBV30 | NA | CAWRTLYEQYF | TGTGCCTGGAGGACTCTATACGAGCAGTACTTC
TRBJ1-6 | 18 | NA | TRBV7-8 | NA | CASSSSPGVSAYNSPLHF | TGTGCCAGCAGCTCAAGTCCGGGGGTTAGCGCCTATAATTCACCCCTCCACTTT
TRBJ2-1 | 14 | few | TRBV5-1 | NA | CASSLVRGYNEQFF | TGCGCCAGCAGCTTAGTCAGGGGATACAATGAGCAGTTCTTC
TRBJ2-1 | 17 | NA | TRBV4-3 | TRBD1 | CASSGPRGTGFYNEQFF | TGCGCCAGCAGCGGACCGAGGGGGACAGGGTTTTACAATGAGCAGTTCTTC
TRBJ2-7 | 14 | NA | TRBV4-3 | TRBD1 | CASSQGTGGGEQYF | TGCGCCAGCAGCCAAGGGACAGGGGGTGGGGAGCAGTACTTC
TRBJ2-7 | 15 | NA | TRBV7-2 | NA | CASSLEGVPSYEQYF | TGTGCCAGCAGCTTAGAAGGGGTCCCCTCCTACGAGCAGTACTTC
TRBJ1-1 | 14 | NA | TRBV10-3 | NA | CAIRGGVLNTEAFF | TGTGCCATCAGAGGGGGAGTTTTGAACACTGAAGCTTTCTTT
TRBJ2-7 | 16 | few | TRBV4-1 | NA | CASSQDPSGRLSEQYF | TGCGCCAGCAGCCAAGACCCCTCGGGAAGGCTGTCGGAGCAGTACTTC
TRBJ2-2 | 17 | NA | TRBV12-3/TRBV12-4 | NA | CASSFGRTIGSTGELFF | TGTGCCAGCAGTTTCGGTAGGACTATTGGTAGCACCGGGGAGCTGTTTTTT
TRBJ2-3 | 13 | NA | TRBV5-1 | NA | CASSWAGTDTQYF | TGCGCCAGCAGCTGGGCAGGCACAGATACGCAGTATTTT
TRBJ2-2 | 17 | NA | TRBV5-1 | TRBD2 | CASSLDPSGRFSGELFF | TGCGCCAGCAGCTTGGATCCTAGCGGGAGATTTAGCGGGGAGCTGTTTTTT
TRBJ2-1 | 13 | NA | TRBV7-8 | NA | CASSQQAFGEQFF | TGTGCCAGCAGCCAACAGGCGTTCGGGGAGCAGTTCTTC
TRBJ2-7 | 12 | NA | TRBV21-1 | NA | CASSKGEYEQYF | TGTGCCAGCAGCAAAGGAGAATACGAGCAGTACTTC
TRBJ2-1 | 17 | NA | TRBV30 | TRBD1 | CAWSVRGGTGAYNEQFF | TGTGCCTGGAGTGTCCGCGGGGGGACAGGGGCTTACAATGAGCAGTTCTTC
TRBJ2-7 | 13 | few | TRBV11-2 | TRBD1 | CASEYYRGNEQYF | TGTGCCAGCGAATACTACAGGGGAAACGAGCAGTACTTC
TRBJ2-2 | 15 | NA | TRBV15 | NA | CATSRGPTVGGELFF | TGTGCCACCAGCAGAGGCCCGACAGTAGGCGGGGAGCTGTTTTTT
TRBJ2-7 | 16 | NA | TRBV7-2 | TRBD2 | CASSLALAGTVYEQYF | TGTGCCAGCAGCTTAGCACTAGCGGGAACCGTCTACGAGCAGTACTTC
TRBJ2-1 | 12 | NA | TRBV20-1 | TRBD1 | CSAYDRGNEQFF | TGCAGTGCCTACGACAGGGGCAATGAGCAGTTCTTC
TRBJ2-5 | 14 | NA | TRBV7-9 | TRBD1 | CASQLTGAQETQYF | TGTGCCAGCCAACTCACAGGGGCACAAGAGACCCAGTACTTC
TRBJ1-1 | 13 | NA | TRBV5-4 | NA | CASSVRANTEAFF | TGTGCCAGCAGCGTCAGGGCAAACACTGAAGCTTTCTTT
TRBJ2-4 | 15 | few | TRBV20-1 | NA | CSARGGASAKNIQYF | TGCAGTGCTAGAGGGGGGGCATCAGCCAAAAACATTCAGTACTTC
TRBJ2-3 | 14 | NA | TRBV7-8 | TRBD2 | CASSFAGGSDTQYF | TGTGCCAGCAGCTTCGCGGGAGGGTCGGATACGCAGTATTTT
TRBJ2-7 | 16 | NA | TRBV6-5 | NA | CASSYEGSTGGYEQYF | TGTGCCAGCAGTTACGAGGGGTCCACAGGAGGGTACGAGCAGTACTTC
TRBJ2-2 | 15 | NA | TRBV7-2 | NA | CASSLVASVDGELFF | TGTGCCAGCAGCTTAGTAGCGAGCGTGGACGGGGAGCTGTTTTTT
TRBJ2-5 | 15 | NA | TRBV28 | NA | CASSPRQSYQETQYF | TGTGCCAGCAGTCCCCGACAGTCGTACCAAGAGACCCAGTACTTC
TRBJ2-1 | 12 | NA | TRBV10-3 | NA | CAISEGLDEQFF | TGTGCCATCAGTGAGGGGTTAGATGAGCAGTTCTTC
TRBJ2-7 | 16 | NA | TRBV5-6 | NA | CASSLTTGHLSYEQYF | TGTGCCAGCAGCTTGACAACAGGGCACCTATCCTACGAGCAGTACTTC